The rows below give T cell receptor beta chains drawn from one sample of a study of vaccination effects on CD4 cells after COVID-19. Using immunoSEQ multiplex PCR, the repertoire was profiled, and TCRdb retains in-frame clones only, with some absent. The sample lists just over 20,000 clones, about 73% occurring once. Their recognized antigens are unknown. The sequencing used CD4+ T cells from PBMCs cultured with HCoV-229E spike peptides, collected before COVID-19 vaccination. The receptors were gathered from a human donor who received a COVID-19 vaccine. The CDR3 runs from the conserved cysteine through the conserved F or W. D genes are given only for firm matches. Not every row has a clone size; where given, it reads once, few, many or a size class.

J: TRBJ2-3
D: NA
V: TRBV5-5
size: once
DNA: TGTGCCAGCAGCACGGACATCTACACAGATACGCAGTATTTT
CDR3: CASSTDIYTDTQYF

J: TRBJ1-2
D: NA
V: TRBV6-5
size: NA
DNA: TGTGCCAGCAGGGCCGGTACAGGACCTTTGGGCTACACCTTC
CDR3: CASRAGTGPLGYTF

J: TRBJ1-2
D: TRBD1
V: TRBV19
size: NA
DNA: TGTGCCAGTAGTATCGGGGGCAGGGGGCCCTATGGCTACACCTTC
CDR3: CASSIGGRGPYGYTF

J: TRBJ1-6
D: NA
V: TRBV2
size: few
DNA: TGTGCCAGCCAGCGGCGGGGGACCGGGACAACTAATTCACCCCTCCACTTT
CDR3: CASQRRGTGTTNSPLHF

J: TRBJ1-5
D: NA
V: TRBV18
size: NA
DNA: TGTGCCAGCTCACCGTTATCCAGCAATCAGCCCCAGCATTTT
CDR3: CASSPLSSNQPQHF

J: TRBJ2-5
D: NA
V: TRBV5-1
size: NA
DNA: TGCGCCAGCAGCCTCAGACAGGGAGGTGAGACCCAGTACTTC
CDR3: CASSLRQGGETQYF

J: TRBJ2-3
D: NA
V: TRBV11-3
size: once
DNA: TGTGCCAGCAGCTCCGGGGTGGTAGATACGCAGTATTTT
CDR3: CASSSGVVDTQYF

J: TRBJ2-3
D: TRBD2
V: TRBV5-1
size: NA
DNA: TGCGCCAGCAGCCCGGGACTAGCGACAGATACGCAGTATTTT
CDR3: CASSPGLATDTQYF

J: TRBJ1-1
D: TRBD1
V: TRBV6-5
size: NA
DNA: TGTGCCAGCAGTAGAACGACAGGGCACACTGAAGCTTTCTTT
CDR3: CASSRTTGHTEAFF

J: TRBJ1-5
D: NA
V: TRBV6-5
size: NA
DNA: TGTGCCAGCAGTCTAGGGACGGTTAGCAATCAGCCCCAGCATTTT
CDR3: CASSLGTVSNQPQHF

J: TRBJ2-2
D: NA
V: TRBV12-3/TRBV12-4
size: NA
DNA: TGTGCCAGCGTTACCTTAACCGGGGAGCTGTTTTTT
CDR3: CASVTLTGELFF

J: TRBJ1-4
D: TRBD1
V: TRBV29-1
size: few
DNA: TGCAGCGCCCAACAGGGGGCTAATGAAAAACTGTTTTTT
CDR3: CSAQQGANEKLFF

J: TRBJ1-4
D: NA
V: TRBV10-2
size: NA
DNA: TGCGCCAGCAGTGACGGCCTAGGGGAGGAAAAACTGTTTTTT
CDR3: CASSDGLGEEKLFF

J: TRBJ2-1
D: TRBD2
V: TRBV5-1
size: NA
DNA: TGCGCCAGCCACCCGATGGCGGGAGTCTTCAATGAGCAGTTCTTC
CDR3: CASHPMAGVFNEQFF

J: TRBJ2-3
D: NA
V: TRBV27
size: NA
DNA: TGTGCCAGCAGTTTAGGTCGGGAGATAGATACGCAGTATTTT
CDR3: CASSLGREIDTQYF

J: TRBJ2-2
D: TRBD2
V: TRBV6-1
size: NA
DNA: TGTGCCAGCAGTGAGGGACTAGTTGACACCGGGGAGCTGTTTTTT
CDR3: CASSEGLVDTGELFF

J: TRBJ2-1
D: TRBD2
V: TRBV11-2
size: few
DNA: TGTGCCAGCAGCTTAGTAGGCCTAGCGGGCTCCTACAATGAGCAGTTCTTC
CDR3: CASSLVGLAGSYNEQFF

J: TRBJ2-7
D: TRBD2
V: TRBV4-2
size: NA
DNA: TGTGCCAGCAGCCAAGAACCCCTAGCGGGAAGAGGGGGCGAGCAGTACTTC
CDR3: CASSQEPLAGRGGEQYF

J: TRBJ1-1
D: NA
V: TRBV21-1
size: NA
DNA: TGTGCCAGCAGCACGGACAGGGGGAGCACTGAAGCTTTCTTT
CDR3: CASSTDRGSTEAFF

J: TRBJ2-3
D: NA
V: TRBV3-1/TRBV3-2
size: NA
DNA: TGTGCCAGCAGCCAAGCGTATTGGGCAGATACGCAGTATTTT
CDR3: CASSQAYWADTQYF

J: TRBJ1-6
D: NA
V: TRBV28
size: once
DNA: TGTGCCACCATATACCCTCGTCAACCCCTCCACTTT
CDR3: CATIYPRQPLHF

J: TRBJ2-7
D: TRBD2
V: TRBV2
size: NA
DNA: TGTGCCAGCAGTGATGAGCGGGAGTCCCTCGAGCAGTACTTC
CDR3: CASSDERESLEQYF

J: TRBJ2-3
D: TRBD2
V: TRBV5-4
size: few
DNA: TGTGCCAGCAGCTTGGATTCGGCTAGCGGGGGGGAAACAGATACGCAGTATTTT
CDR3: CASSLDSASGGETDTQYF

J: TRBJ1-4
D: NA
V: TRBV29-1
size: NA
DNA: TGCAGCGCCAGACAGCAAGAGAATGAAAAACTGTTTTTT
CDR3: CSARQQENEKLFF

J: TRBJ2-1
D: NA
V: TRBV3-1/TRBV3-2
size: NA
DNA: TGTGCCAGCAGCCGGCTGAGCGGTGAGCAGTTCTTC
CDR3: CASSRLSGEQFF

J: TRBJ2-7
D: NA
V: TRBV7-9
size: NA
DNA: TGTGCCAGCGGCATCAGGAACTCCTACGAGCAGTACTTC
CDR3: CASGIRNSYEQYF

J: TRBJ1-3
D: NA
V: TRBV10-3
size: NA
DNA: TGTGCCATCAGGGACAGCTCTGGAAACACCATATATTTT
CDR3: CAIRDSSGNTIYF

J: TRBJ2-3
D: NA
V: TRBV7-9
size: NA
DNA: TGTGCCAGCAGTCAGTTAGGGGATACGCAGTATTTT
CDR3: CASSQLGDTQYF

J: TRBJ2-7
D: NA
V: TRBV4-2
size: NA
DNA: TGTGCCAGCAGCCAAGAATCCGCCTACGAGCAGTACTTC
CDR3: CASSQESAYEQYF

J: TRBJ2-7
D: NA
V: TRBV5-1
size: NA
DNA: TGCGCCAGCAGCTTTGGGGATCAATTGGCGCTCTCCTACGAGCAGTACTTC
CDR3: CASSFGDQLALSYEQYF

J: TRBJ1-2
D: NA
V: TRBV9
size: NA
DNA: TGTGCCAGCAGCGTAGTGCTGGGTTTCGGGCAGGGGAAGCATGGCTACACCTTC
CDR3: CASSVVLGFGQGKHGYTF

J: TRBJ1-2
D: NA
V: TRBV5-4
size: few
DNA: TGTGCCAGCAGCTTAGACGGGTCTAACTATGGCTACACCTTC
CDR3: CASSLDGSNYGYTF